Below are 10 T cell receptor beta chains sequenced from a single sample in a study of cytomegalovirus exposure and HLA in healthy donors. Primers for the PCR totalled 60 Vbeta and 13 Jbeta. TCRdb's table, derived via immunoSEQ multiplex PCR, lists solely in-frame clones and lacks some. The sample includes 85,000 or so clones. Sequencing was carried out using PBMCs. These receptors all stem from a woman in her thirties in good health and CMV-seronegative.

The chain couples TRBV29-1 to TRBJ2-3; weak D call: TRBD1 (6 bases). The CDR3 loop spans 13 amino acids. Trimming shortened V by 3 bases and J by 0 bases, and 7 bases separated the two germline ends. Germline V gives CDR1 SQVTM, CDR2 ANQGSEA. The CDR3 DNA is TGCAGCGTTGAGGACAGCAGCACAGATACGCAGTATTTT. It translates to CSVEDSSTDTQYF.

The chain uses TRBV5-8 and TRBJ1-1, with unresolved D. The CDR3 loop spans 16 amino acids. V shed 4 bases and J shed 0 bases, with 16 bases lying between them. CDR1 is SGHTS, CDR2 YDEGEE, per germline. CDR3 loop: CASSPLGGSLNTEAFF. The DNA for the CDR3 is TGTGCCAGCAGCCCCCTCGGAGGATCTTTGAACACTGAAGCTTTCTTT.

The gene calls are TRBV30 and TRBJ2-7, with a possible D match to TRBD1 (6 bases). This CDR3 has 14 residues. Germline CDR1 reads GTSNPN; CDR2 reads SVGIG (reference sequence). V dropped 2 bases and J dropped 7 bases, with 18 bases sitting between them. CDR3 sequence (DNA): TGTGCCTGGAGTAGGGACACCTTGGATATAGAGCAGTACTTC. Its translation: CAWSRDTLDIEQYF.

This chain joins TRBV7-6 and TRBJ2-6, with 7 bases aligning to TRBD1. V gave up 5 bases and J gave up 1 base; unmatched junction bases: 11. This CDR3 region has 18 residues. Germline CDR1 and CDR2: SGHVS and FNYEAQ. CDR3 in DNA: TGTGCCAGCAGCCCGATAACCCCAGGGGGATCTGGGGCCAACGTCCTGACTTTC. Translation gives CASSPITPGGSGANVLTF.

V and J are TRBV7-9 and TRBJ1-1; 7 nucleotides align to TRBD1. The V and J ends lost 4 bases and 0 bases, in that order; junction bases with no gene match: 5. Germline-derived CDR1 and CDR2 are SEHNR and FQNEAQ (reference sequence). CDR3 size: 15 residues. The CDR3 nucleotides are TGTGCCAGCAGCTCCGGGACAGTCATGAACACTGAAGCTTTCTTT. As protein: CASSSGTVMNTEAFF.

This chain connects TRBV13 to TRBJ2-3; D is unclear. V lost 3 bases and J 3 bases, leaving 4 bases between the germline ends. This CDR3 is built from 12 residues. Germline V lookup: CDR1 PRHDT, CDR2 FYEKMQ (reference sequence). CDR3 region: CASSLLTDTQYF. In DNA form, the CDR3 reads TGTGCCAGCAGCTTGCTAACAGATACGCAGTATTTT.

The chain's CDR3 is CATSPRGLAGSEQYF. The CDR3 DNA reads as TGTGCCACCAGCCCACGGGGACTAGCGGGATCAGAGCAGTACTTC. This chain uses TRBV15 with TRBJ2-7; 13 nucleotides align to TRBD2. There are 15 residues in the CDR3. Germline CDR1 is LNHNV and CDR2 is YYDKDF (reference sequence). Losses at the gene ends were 5 bases for V and 7 bases for J; bases not matched to a gene: 8.

CDR3 nucleotides: TGTGCCTGGAGGAGACAGCTGAACACTGAAGCTTTCTTT. It is translated as CAWRRQLNTEAFF. The chain combines TRBV30 with TRBJ1-1; TRBD1 might be the D (5 bases). This CDR3 is 13 amino acids long. Looked up from germline, CDR1 is GTSNPN and CDR2 is SVGIG (reference sequence). Between the trimmed V and J ends, which lost 3 bases and 0 bases, there was a span of 8 bases.

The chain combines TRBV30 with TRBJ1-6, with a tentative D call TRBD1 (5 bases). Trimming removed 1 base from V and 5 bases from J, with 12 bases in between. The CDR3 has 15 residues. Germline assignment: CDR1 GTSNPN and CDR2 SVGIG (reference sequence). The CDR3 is CAWSAAGGDNSPLHF. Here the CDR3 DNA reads TGTGCCTGGAGTGCCGCCGGGGGGGATAATTCACCCCTCCACTTT.

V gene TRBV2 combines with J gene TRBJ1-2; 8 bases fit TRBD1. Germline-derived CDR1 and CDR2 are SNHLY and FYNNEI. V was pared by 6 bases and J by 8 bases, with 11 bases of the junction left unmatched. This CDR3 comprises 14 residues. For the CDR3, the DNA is TGTGCCAGCAGCGCGGGACAGGCGAGAGAAGGCTACACCTTC. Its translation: CASSAGQAREGYTF.